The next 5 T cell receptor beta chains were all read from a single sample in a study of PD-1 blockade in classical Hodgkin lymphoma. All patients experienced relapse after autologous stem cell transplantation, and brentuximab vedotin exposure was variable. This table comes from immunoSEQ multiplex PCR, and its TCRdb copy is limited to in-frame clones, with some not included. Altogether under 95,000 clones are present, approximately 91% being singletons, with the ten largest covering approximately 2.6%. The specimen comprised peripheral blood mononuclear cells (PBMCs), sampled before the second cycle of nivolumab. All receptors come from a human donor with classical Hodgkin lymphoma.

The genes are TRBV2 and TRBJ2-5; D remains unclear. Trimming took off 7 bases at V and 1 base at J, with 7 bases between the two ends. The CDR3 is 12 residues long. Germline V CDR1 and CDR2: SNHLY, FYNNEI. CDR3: CASTPGQETQYF. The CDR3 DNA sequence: TGTGCCAGCACCCCAGGCCAAGAGACCCAGTACTTC.

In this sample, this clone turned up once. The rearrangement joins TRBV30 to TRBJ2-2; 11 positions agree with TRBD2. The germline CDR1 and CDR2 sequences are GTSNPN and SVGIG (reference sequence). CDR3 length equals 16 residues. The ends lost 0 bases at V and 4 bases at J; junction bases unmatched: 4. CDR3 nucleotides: TGTGCCTGGAGTGTACATAGCGGGAGGGTCACCGGGGAGCTGTTTTTT. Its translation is CAWSVHSGRVTGELFF. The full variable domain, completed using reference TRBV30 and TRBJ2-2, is SQTIHQWPATLVQPVGSPLSLECTVEGTSNPNLYWYRQAAGRGLQLLFYSVGIGQISSEVPQNLSASRPQDRQFILSSKKLLLSDSGFYLCAWSVHSGRVTGELFFGEGSRLTVL.

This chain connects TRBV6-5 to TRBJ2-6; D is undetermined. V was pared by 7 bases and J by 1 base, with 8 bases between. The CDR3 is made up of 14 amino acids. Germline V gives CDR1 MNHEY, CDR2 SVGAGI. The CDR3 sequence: CASTRLSGANVLTF. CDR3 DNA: TGTGCCAGCACTAGACTTTCTGGGGCCAACGTCCTGACTTTC.

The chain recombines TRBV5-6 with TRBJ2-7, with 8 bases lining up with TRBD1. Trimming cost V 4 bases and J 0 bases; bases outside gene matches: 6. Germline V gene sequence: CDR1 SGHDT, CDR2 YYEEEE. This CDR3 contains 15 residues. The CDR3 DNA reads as TGTGCCAGCAGCGCCGGGACAGGCCGCTCCTACGAGCAGTACTTC. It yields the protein CASSAGTGRSYEQYF.

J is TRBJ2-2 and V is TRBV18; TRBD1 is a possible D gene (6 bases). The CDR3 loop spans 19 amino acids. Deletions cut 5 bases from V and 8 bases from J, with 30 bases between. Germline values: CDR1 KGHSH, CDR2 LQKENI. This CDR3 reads CASSRDPRGFGVSDGELFF. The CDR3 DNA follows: TGTGCCAGCTCAAGAGACCCCAGGGGCTTTGGTGTGTCGGATGGGGAGCTGTTTTTT. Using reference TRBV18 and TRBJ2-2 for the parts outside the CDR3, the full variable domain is NAGVMQNPRHLVRRRGQEARLRCSPMKGHSHVYWYRQLPEEGLKFMVYLQKENIIDESGMPKERFSAEFPKEGPSILRIQQVVRGDSAAYFCASSRDPRGFGVSDGELFFGEGSRLTVL.